The 28 T cell receptor beta chains below were found in one sample sequenced in a study of PD-1 blockade in classical Hodgkin lymphoma. Time point reported: cycle 4 day 1 (C4D1), after 5 to 7 weeks of nivolumab. Each patient relapsed following autologous stem cell transplantation, and prior brentuximab vedotin exposure differed. Libraries were prepared by immunoSEQ multiplex PCR; TCRdb keeps only in-frame clonotypes and omits some of them. The table shows some 20,000 clones, with around 80% occurring only once. The source was peripheral blood mononuclear cells (PBMCs), collected before the fourth cycle of nivolumab. These receptors were obtained from a human donor with classical Hodgkin lymphoma.

This clone came up a few times. V gene TRBV2 combines with J gene TRBJ1-1, with D uncertain. Germline V gene sequence: CDR1 SNHLY, CDR2 FYNNEI. The CDR3 loop spans 10 amino acids. V dropped 5 bases and J dropped 7 bases, with 5 bases sitting between them. The CDR3, as DNA: TGTGCCAGCAGTCCGGGTGAAGCTTTCTTT. Its protein product is CASSPGEAFF.

This sequence joins TRBV6-6 and TRBJ2-7; 7 bases map to TRBD2. V dropped 1 base and J dropped 2; count of bases not matched to a gene: 5. The CDR3 covers 15 residues. Germline V gene data show CDR1 as MNHNY and CDR2 as SVGAGI (reference sequence). The CDR3 DNA reads TGTGCCAGCAGTTACTTCGGGGAGGGCACCTACGAGCAGTACTTC. Translation gives CASSYFGEGTYEQYF.

The J gene is TRBJ2-7, the V gene TRBV25-1; TRBD2 matches at 12 bases. This CDR3 comprises 16 residues. V trimming: 10 bases; J trimming: 4 bases; junction bases outside the gene matches: 14. Germline CDR1 is MGHDK and CDR2 is SYGVNS. As DNA, the CDR3 is TGTGCCACACCACGATCGACTAGCGGGAGTAGGTACGAGCAGTACTTC. Protein sequence: CATPRSTSGSRYEQYF.

This clone was observed a single time. The gene calls are TRBV6-6 and TRBJ2-1; 10 bases map to TRBD1. The CDR3 loop spans 16 amino acids. The V gene's germline CDR1 is MNHNY and CDR2 SVGAGI (reference sequence). J gave up 7 bases and V 3 bases, and 9 bases lay outside the gene matches. CDR3 nucleotides: TGTGCCAGCAGTTATTCGGACAGGGGGTCTGCGAATGAGCAGTTCTTC. Its translation is CASSYSDRGSANEQFF.

This clone appeared a few times. This chain joins TRBV18 and TRBJ1-6, with D maybe TRBD1 (5 bases). The CDR3 contains 13 residues. V was trimmed by 2 bases and J by 7 bases, leaving 6 bases between them. Germline V gene data show CDR1 as KGHSH and CDR2 as LQKENI. Here the CDR3 reads CASSPGANSPLHF. DNA of the CDR3: TGTGCCAGCTCACCAGGGGCCAATTCACCCCTCCACTTT. Looking up the rest from reference TRBV18 and TRBJ1-6 gives the full variable domain: NAGVMQNPRHLVRRRGQEARLRCSPMKGHSHVYWYRQLPEEGLKFMVYLQKENIIDESGMPKERFSAEFPKEGPSILRIQQVVRGDSAAYFCASSPGANSPLHFGNGTRLTVT.

The rearrangement links TRBV29-1 to TRBJ1-2; 7 positions match TRBD1. Germline-derived CDR1 and CDR2 are SQVTM and ANQGSEA. The CDR3 contains 13 residues. V shed 4 bases and J 8 bases; nucleotides not matched to a gene: 10. The CDR3 DNA follows: TGCAGCGTTGTCGATGAGGGGGCTAAGGGCTACACCTTC. Translation gives CSVVDEGAKGYTF.

This clone has only a few counts. The chain is built from TRBV6-1 and TRBJ2-1; D is unresolved. Germline-derived CDR1 and CDR2 are MNHNS and SASEGT. The V end was cut by 4 bases, the J end by 1 base, with 14 bases between. The CDR3 extends over 16 amino acids. CDR3 sequence (DNA): TGTGCCAGCAGTGGACGGAGTAGGGCATCCTACAATGAGCAGTTCTTC. Encoded protein: CASSGRSRASYNEQFF.

The chain is built from TRBV7-9 and TRBJ1-2; a weak D match, TRBD1 (6 bases). The CDR3 length is 16 residues. Trimming removed 8 bases from V and 4 bases from J, with 23 bases in between. CDR1 SEHNR and CDR2 FQNEAQ come from the germline V gene (reference sequence). The CDR3 nucleotides are TGTGCCAGCGATCCGTTTACATCCGGGACAAGCTATGGCTACACCTTC. Protein sequence: CASDPFTSGTSYGYTF.

The gene calls are TRBV7-2 and TRBJ1-6; no clear D. V gave up 5 bases and J gave up 0 bases, with 14 bases separating them. Germline CDR1 reads SGHTA; CDR2 reads FQGNSA. The CDR3 has 17 amino acids. This CDR3 is CASSRKEASSYNSPLHF. CDR3 bases: TGTGCCAGCAGCAGAAAGGAGGCGAGCTCCTATAATTCACCCCTCCACTTT.

This clone appeared once. The chain is built from TRBV7-2 and TRBJ2-3; D is unresolved. This CDR3 has 15 residues. Germline assignment: CDR1 SGHTA and CDR2 FQGNSA. The germline V and J ends were trimmed by 1 base and 2 bases, with 10 bases remaining between them. The CDR3 DNA sequence: TGTGCCAGCAGCTTAGGTGGCGGAGTCACAGATACGCAGTATTTT. This translates into CASSLGGGVTDTQYF.

V usage is TRBV30 and J usage is TRBJ2-1; perhaps TRBD2 as D (5 bases). The V end lost 4 bases, the J end lost 3 bases, and 7 bases lay between the germline ends. This CDR3 contains 12 residues. Germline assignment: CDR1 GTSNPN and CDR2 SVGIG (reference sequence). The chain's CDR3 is CAWNGDYNEQFF. The CDR3 nucleotides read TGTGCCTGGAACGGGGACTACAATGAGCAGTTCTTC.

This chain joins TRBV27 and TRBJ1-2; 12 bases are a match to TRBD1. CDR3 size: 14 residues. The germline V gene has CDR1 MNHEY and CDR2 SMNVEV (reference sequence). With 4 bases clipped from V and 8 bases from J, the junction kept 5 bases outside the gene matches. DNA of the CDR3: TGTGCCAGCAGTTGGGGACAGGGGGCTGGCGGCTACACCTTC. It translates to CASSWGQGAGGYTF.

The gene calls are TRBV6-6 and TRBJ2-1; 8 bases map to TRBD2. Germline V CDR1 and CDR2: MNHNY, SVGAGI (reference sequence). V was pared by 2 bases and J by 7 bases, with 10 bases of the junction left unmatched. CDR3 size: 16 residues. The chain's CDR3 is CASSYGTRGGENEQFF. CDR3 coding DNA: TGTGCCAGCAGTTACGGGACTAGGGGGGGCGAAAATGAGCAGTTCTTC.

The V and J genes are TRBV30 and TRBJ1-4; D is unclear. The CDR3 is 16 amino acids. Trimming cost V 2 bases and J 7 bases, with 20 bases left between them. Germline V gene sequence: CDR1 GTSNPN, CDR2 SVGIG (reference sequence). The DNA of the CDR3 is TGTGCCTGGAGTCCCACGAAAGAGCCTCCTTCTGAAAAACTGTTTTTT. Its translation: CAWSPTKEPPSEKLFF.

This sequence joins TRBV29-1 and TRBJ1-1, with 9 bases matching TRBD1. Trimming at V came to 6 bases and at J to 4 bases, leaving 3 bases not matched to a gene. This CDR3 has 12 residues. Germline V gene lookup returns CDR1 SQVTM and CDR2 ANQGSEA. CDR3 sequence (DNA): TGCAGCGTATGGACAGGGGTCACTGAAGCTTTCTTT. It yields the protein CSVWTGVTEAFF.

The rearrangement uses TRBV4-3 and TRBJ2-7; 7 nucleotides line up with TRBD2. J gave up 4 bases and V 0 bases, and 15 bases lay outside the gene matches. The CDR3 is made up of 18 amino acids. The germline CDR1 and CDR2 sequences are LGHNA and YSLEER. DNA of the CDR3: TGCGCCAGCAGCCAAGAGATTAGTCCGGGACTAAATAGGTACGAGCAGTACTTC. Protein sequence: CASSQEISPGLNRYEQYF.

The chain has TRBV19 and TRBJ1-6; D gene ambiguous. Trimming took 7 bases from V and 7 from J, leaving 14 bases between them. The CDR3 contains 14 residues. Germline CDR1 LNHDA, CDR2 SQIVND (reference sequence). The chain's CDR3 is CASTNSGVNSPLHF. The CDR3 coding sequence is TGTGCCAGTACTAACAGTGGGGTAAATTCACCCCTCCACTTT.

The chain employs TRBV19 and TRBJ2-1, with D uncertain. The germline V gene encodes CDR1 LNHDA and CDR2 SQIVND (reference sequence). The CDR3 loop spans 13 amino acids. Trimming took off 3 bases at V and 5 bases at J, with 8 bases between the two ends. The CDR3 DNA reads as TGTGCCAGTAGTATCACATGGAACAATGAGCAGTTCTTC. Translated: CASSITWNNEQFF. The variable domain in full, completed from reference TRBV19 and TRBJ2-1, reads DGGITQSPKYLFRKEGQNVTLSCEQNLNHDAMYWYRQDPGQGLRLIYYSQIVNDFQKGDIAEGYSVSREKKESFPLTVTSAQKNPTAFYLCASSITWNNEQFFGPGTRLTVL.

The chain couples TRBV25-1 to TRBJ2-3, with D possibly TRBD1 on 5 matching bases. Per germline, CDR1 MGHDK and CDR2 SYGVNS. V dropped 10 bases and J dropped 1 base, with 9 bases sitting between them. CDR3 length equals 12 residues. CDR3 sequence: CANTGRTDTQYF. In nucleotides, the CDR3 is TGTGCCAACACAGGACGCACAGATACGCAGTATTTT. The entire variable domain, with the rest obtained from reference TRBV25-1 and TRBJ2-3, is as follows: EADIYQTPRYLVIGTGKKITLECSQTMGHDKMYWYQQDPGMELHLIHYSYGVNSTEKGDLSSESTVSRIRTEHFPLTLESARPSHTSQYLCANTGRTDTQYFGPGTRLTVL.

In its sample, this clone was seen once. The chain links TRBV7-9 to TRBJ1-2; 10 nucleotides agree with TRBD1. V shed 1 base and J 8 bases; nucleotides not matched to a gene: 7. The CDR3 runs 15 residues. The germline V gene encodes CDR1 SEHNR and CDR2 FQNEAQ (reference sequence). As DNA, the CDR3 is TGTGCCAGCAGCTTAGGGACAGGGGGAATCTACGGCTACACCTTC. Amino acids: CASSLGTGGIYGYTF.

The chain joins TRBV19 to TRBJ2-3; D is possibly TRBD1 (7 bases). V was clipped by 3 bases and J by 0 bases, with 13 bases between them. The CDR3 covers 16 residues. CDR1 is LNHDA and CDR2 is SQIVND in the germline V gene (reference sequence). For the CDR3, the DNA is TGTGCCAGTAGTATCGTCAGGGGGACTAGCACAGATACGCAGTATTTT. It translates to CASSIVRGTSTDTQYF.

A single count supports this clone. This chain connects TRBV4-1 to TRBJ2-7; weak D call: TRBD1 (6 bases). The V gene's germline CDR1 is MGHRA and CDR2 YSYEKL. Trimming removed 2 bases at V and 2 bases at J, with 13 bases between. The CDR3 covers 15 residues. CDR3 coding DNA: TGCGCCAGCAGCCAACCTCGGGACAACACCTACGAGCAGTACTTC. Translating it yields CASSQPRDNTYEQYF.

The rearrangement links TRBV28 to TRBJ1-3, with D possibly matching TRBD1 (5 bases). Trimming stripped 6 bases from V and 4 bases from J, with 16 bases between. This CDR3 contains 15 residues. The germline gives CDR1 MDHEN, CDR2 SYDVKM. The CDR3 spells CASRGFRVTGNTIYF. The CDR3 region has the DNA TGTGCCAGCAGGGGCTTCAGGGTAACGGGAAACACCATATATTTT.

The chain joins TRBV7-2 to TRBJ1-3; TRBD1 aligns across 10 bases. CDR1 is SGHTA and CDR2 is FQGNSA in the germline V gene. This CDR3 spans 19 amino acids. Trimming cost V 5 bases and J 0 bases; bases outside gene matches: 13. The CDR3 sequence: CASSPAGQGRLGSGNTIYF. The CDR3 DNA reads as TGTGCCAGCAGCCCCGCGGGACAGGGGAGATTGGGCTCTGGAAACACCATATATTTT.

V and J are TRBV5-6 and TRBJ2-7; a weak D match, TRBD2 (7 bases). The CDR3 is 14 residues long. The germline V gene encodes CDR1 SGHDT and CDR2 YYEEEE. V was trimmed by 4 bases and J by 0 bases, leaving 11 bases between them. The CDR3 DNA sequence: TGTGCCAGCAGCCCCCGGGGGGCCTCCTACGAGCAGTACTTC. Amino acids: CASSPRGASYEQYF.

This clone was counted a few times. V usage is TRBV30 and J usage is TRBJ2-5; D unresolved. This CDR3 region has 14 residues. V lost 3 bases to trimming and J lost 4 bases, with 15 bases between them. CDR1 is GTSNPN and CDR2 is SVGIG in the germline V gene (reference sequence). DNA of the CDR3: TGTGCCTGGAGAAGCCCGGGTGGCGGAGAGACCCAGTACTTC. The encoded protein is CAWRSPGGGETQYF.

The chain has TRBV4-1 and TRBJ2-6; maybe TRBD1 (5 bases). Trimming removed 0 bases from V and 0 bases from J, with 12 bases in between. CDR3 length equals 18 residues. Germline loops: CDR1 MGHRA, CDR2 YSYEKL. CDR3 amino acids: CASSQEGAGISGANVLTF. The CDR3 bases are TGCGCCAGCAGCCAAGAGGGTGCAGGGATCTCTGGGGCCAACGTCCTGACTTTC.

This rearrangement joins TRBV7-2 to TRBJ1-2; D gene unclear. The CDR3 totals 14 residues. Germline assignment: CDR1 SGHTA and CDR2 FQGNSA. The ends were cut back, 3 bases at V and 2 bases at J, with 10 bases in the middle. In nucleotides, the CDR3 is TGTGCCAGCAGCTTCGATTTGGGGAACTATGGCTACACCTTC. Translated, it gives CASSFDLGNYGYTF.